This T cell receptor (beta chain) was sequenced for a study of T cells in Graves' hyperthyroidism and ophthalmopathy. Overall study context: Pretreatment peripheral blood was obtained at initial diagnosis.

Ophthalmopathy patients all had a Clinical Activity Score of at least 3, a NOSPECS grade of at least 4 and disease under 3 months old. Roughly 9.1 ml of fresh peripheral blood supplied the PBMCs. The TCR beta CDR3 regions underwent amplification using RNA transcripts as the source. Carried out on the TCR CDR3, a first-round RT-PCR used the HTBI primer set. TCRdb recomputed calls from the multiplex PCR reads with MiXCR, one row per CDR3 protein. Here the sample spans hundreds of thousands of distinct CDR3 sequences, roughly 20% being singletons. The germline gives CDR1 MNHNS, CDR2 SASEGT. CDR3 length equals 14 residues. The V and J ends lost 1 base and 3 bases respectively, with 9 bases between them. Concerning this clonotype itself: No antigen is known for it.

Study-level findings and limits: In the analysis, a 13 V-J model separated ophthalmopathy from stable hyperthyroidism.

The sequencing input was blood. The chain recombines TRBV6-1 with TRBJ2-5; D might be TRBD1 (6 bases). This TCR came from a man aged 30-40 years with Graves' ophthalmopathy. CDR3 DNA sequence: TGTGCCAGCAGTGAAGGGGGGACAAAAGAGACCCAGTACTTC. As protein: CASSEGGTKETQYF.